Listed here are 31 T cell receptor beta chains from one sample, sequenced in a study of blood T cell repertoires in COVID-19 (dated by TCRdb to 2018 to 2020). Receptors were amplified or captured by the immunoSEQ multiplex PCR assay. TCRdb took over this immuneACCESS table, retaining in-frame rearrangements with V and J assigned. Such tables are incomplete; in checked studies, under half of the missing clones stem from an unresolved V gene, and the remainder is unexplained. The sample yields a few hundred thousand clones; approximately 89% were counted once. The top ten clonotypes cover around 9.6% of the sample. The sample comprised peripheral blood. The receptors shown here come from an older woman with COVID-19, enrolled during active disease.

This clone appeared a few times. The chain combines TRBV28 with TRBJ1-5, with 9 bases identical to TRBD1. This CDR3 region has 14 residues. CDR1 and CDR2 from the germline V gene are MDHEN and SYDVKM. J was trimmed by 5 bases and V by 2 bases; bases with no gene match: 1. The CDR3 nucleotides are TGTGCCAGCAGTTTAGGGACAGGGCATCAGCCCCAGCATTTT. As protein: CASSLGTGHQPQHF.

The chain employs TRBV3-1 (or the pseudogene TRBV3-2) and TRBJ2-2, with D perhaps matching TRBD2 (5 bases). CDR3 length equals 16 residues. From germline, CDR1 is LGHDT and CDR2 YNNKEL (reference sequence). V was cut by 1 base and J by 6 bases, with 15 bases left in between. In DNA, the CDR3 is TGTGCCAGCAGCCAAGTCGGGAAAACTGCCCCCGGGGAGCTGTTTTTT. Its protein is CASSQVGKTAPGELFF.

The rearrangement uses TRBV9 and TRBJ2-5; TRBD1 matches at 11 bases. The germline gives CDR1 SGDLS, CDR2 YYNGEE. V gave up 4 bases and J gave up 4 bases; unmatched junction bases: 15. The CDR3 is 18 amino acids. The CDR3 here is CASSPTGQGATVAETQYF. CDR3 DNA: TGTGCCAGCAGCCCCACTGGACAGGGGGCGACGGTCGCAGAGACCCAGTACTTC.

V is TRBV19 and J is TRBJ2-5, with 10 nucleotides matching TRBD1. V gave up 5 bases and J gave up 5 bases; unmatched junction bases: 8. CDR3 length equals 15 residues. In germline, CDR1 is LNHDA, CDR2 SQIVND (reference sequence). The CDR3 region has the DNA TGTGCCAGTAGTGTCAAGACAGGGGGCGCGGAGACCCAGTACTTC. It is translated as CASSVKTGGAETQYF.

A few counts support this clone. The CDR3 spells CASRQTGGNYGYTF. In DNA, the CDR3 is TGTGCCAGCAGGCAAACAGGGGGTAACTATGGCTACACCTTC. The chain combines TRBV5-8 with TRBJ1-2, with 8 nucleotides matching TRBD1. The V segment lost 5 bases and the J segment 1 base; nucleotides outside the gene matches: 4. The germline CDR1 and CDR2 sequences are SGHTS and YDEGEE. The CDR3 runs to 14 residues. The whole variable domain, filled in from reference TRBV5-8 and TRBJ1-2, reads EAGVTQSPTHLIKTRGQQATLRCSPISGHTSVYWYQQALGLGLQFLLWYDEGEERNRGNFPPRFSGRQFPNYSSELNVNALELEDSALYLCASRQTGGNYGYTFGSGTRLTVV.

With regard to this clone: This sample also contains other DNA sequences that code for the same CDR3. The CDR3 here is CASSTQGTNEKLFF. The CDR3 DNA follows: TGTGCCAGTAGTACACAGGGAACTAATGAAAAACTGTTTTTT. The chain combines TRBV19 with TRBJ1-4; TRBD1 is a possible D gene (6 bases). CDR1 is LNHDA, CDR2 SQIVND, per germline (reference sequence). Trimming pared 4 bases from V and 1 base from J, leaving 7 bases between. The CDR3 spans 14 residues. The whole variable domain, filled in from reference TRBV19 and TRBJ1-4, reads DGGITQSPKYLFRKEGQNVTLSCEQNLNHDAMYWYRQDPGQGLRLIYYSQIVNDFQKGDIAEGYSVSREKKESFPLTVTSAQKNPTAFYLCASSTQGTNEKLFFGSGTQLSVL.

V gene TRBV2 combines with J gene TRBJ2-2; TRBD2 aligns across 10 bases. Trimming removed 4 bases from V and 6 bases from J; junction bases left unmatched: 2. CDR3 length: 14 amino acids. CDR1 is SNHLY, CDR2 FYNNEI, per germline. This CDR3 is CASSGTSGPGELFF. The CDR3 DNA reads TGTGCCAGCAGTGGGACTAGCGGACCCGGGGAGCTGTTTTTT.

CDR3 nucleotide sequence: TGTGCCAGCAGTGAAGTGGGGGCAGGGTATGAGCAGTACTTC. Its translation: CASSEVGAGYEQYF. This chain joins TRBV6-1 and TRBJ2-7; maybe TRBD1 (6 bases). Germline CDR1 and CDR2: MNHNS and SASEGT. Trimming took off 1 base at V and 7 bases at J, with 14 bases between the two ends. CDR3 size: 14 residues.

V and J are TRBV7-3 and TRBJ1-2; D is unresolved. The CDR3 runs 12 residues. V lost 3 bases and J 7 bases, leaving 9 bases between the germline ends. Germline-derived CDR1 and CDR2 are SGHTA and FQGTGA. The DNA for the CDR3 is TGTGCCAGCAGCTTCGGGATATCTGGCTACACCTTC. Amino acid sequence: CASSFGISGYTF.

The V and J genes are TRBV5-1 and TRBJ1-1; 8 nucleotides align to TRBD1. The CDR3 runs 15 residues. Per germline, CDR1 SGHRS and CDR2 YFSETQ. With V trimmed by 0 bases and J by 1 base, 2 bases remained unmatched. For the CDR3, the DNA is TGCGCCAGCAGCTTGGCCAGGGGGCAGAACACTGAAGCTTTCTTT. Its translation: CASSLARGQNTEAFF. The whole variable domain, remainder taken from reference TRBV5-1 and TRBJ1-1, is KAGVTQTPRYLIKTRGQQVTLSCSPISGHRSVSWYQQTPGQGLQFLFEYFSETQRNKGNFPGRFSGRQFSNSRSEMNVSTLELGDSALYLCASSLARGQNTEAFFGQGTRLTVV.

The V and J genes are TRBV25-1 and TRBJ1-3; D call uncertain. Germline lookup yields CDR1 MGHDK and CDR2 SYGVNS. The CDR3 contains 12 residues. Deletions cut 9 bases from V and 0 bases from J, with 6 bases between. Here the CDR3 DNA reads TGTGCCAGTACTAGCTCTGGAAACACCATATATTTT. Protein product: CASTSSGNTIYF.

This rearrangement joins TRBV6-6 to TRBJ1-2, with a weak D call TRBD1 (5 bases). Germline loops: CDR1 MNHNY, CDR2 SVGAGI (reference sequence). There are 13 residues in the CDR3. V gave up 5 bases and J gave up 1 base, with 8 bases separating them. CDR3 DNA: TGTGCCAGCAGTAGAGACAGTAACTATGGCTACACCTTC. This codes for CASSRDSNYGYTF.

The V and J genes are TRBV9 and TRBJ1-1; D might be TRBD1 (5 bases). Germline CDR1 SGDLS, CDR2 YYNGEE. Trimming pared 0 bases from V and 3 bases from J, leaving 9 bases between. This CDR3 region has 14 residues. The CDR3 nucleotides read TGTGCCAGCAGCGTAGGGGGCGCTGACACTGAAGCTTTCTTT. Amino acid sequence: CASSVGGADTEAFF.

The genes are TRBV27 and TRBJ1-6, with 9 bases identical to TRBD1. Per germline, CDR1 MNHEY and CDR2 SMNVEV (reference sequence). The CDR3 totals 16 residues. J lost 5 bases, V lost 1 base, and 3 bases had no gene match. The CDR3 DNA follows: TGTGCCAGCAGTTTATTAGGACAGGGGAATAATTCACCCCTCCACTTT. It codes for CASSLLGQGNNSPLHF.

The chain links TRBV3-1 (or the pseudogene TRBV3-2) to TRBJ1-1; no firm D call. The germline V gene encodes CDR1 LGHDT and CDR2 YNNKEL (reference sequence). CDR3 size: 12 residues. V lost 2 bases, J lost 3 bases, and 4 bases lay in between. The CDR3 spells CASSQQYTEAFF. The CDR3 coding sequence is TGTGCCAGCAGCCAACAATACACTGAAGCTTTCTTT.

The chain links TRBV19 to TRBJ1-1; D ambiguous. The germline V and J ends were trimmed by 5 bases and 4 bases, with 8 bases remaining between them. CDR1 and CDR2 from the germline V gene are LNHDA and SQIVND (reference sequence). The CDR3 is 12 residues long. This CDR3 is CASSRQATEAFF. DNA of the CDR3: TGTGCCAGTAGTCGGCAGGCCACTGAAGCTTTCTTT.

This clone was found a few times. The CDR3: CASSPTGLGEKLFF. Written as DNA, the CDR3 is TGTGCCAGCAGCCCAACAGGGTTGGGTGAAAAACTGTTTTTT. J is TRBJ1-4 and V is TRBV6-5, with a tentative D call TRBD1 (6 bases). Germline CDR1 reads MNHEY; CDR2 reads SVGAGI. This CDR3 spans 14 amino acids. Trimming took 6 bases from V and 7 from J, leaving 15 bases between them.

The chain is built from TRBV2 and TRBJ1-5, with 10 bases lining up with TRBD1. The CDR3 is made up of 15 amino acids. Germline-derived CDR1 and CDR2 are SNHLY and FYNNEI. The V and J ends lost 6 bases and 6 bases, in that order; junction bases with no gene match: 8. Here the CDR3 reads CASREGQGRFQPQHF. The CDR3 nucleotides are TGTGCCAGCAGGGAGGGACAGGGGCGGTTTCAGCCCCAGCATTTT.

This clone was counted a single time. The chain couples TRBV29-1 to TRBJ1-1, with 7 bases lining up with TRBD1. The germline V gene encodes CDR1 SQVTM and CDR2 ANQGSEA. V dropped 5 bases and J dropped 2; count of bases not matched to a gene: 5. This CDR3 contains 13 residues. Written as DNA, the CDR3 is TGCAGCGTTCCGGGACAGATAAACACTGAAGCTTTCTTT. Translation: CSVPGQINTEAFF.

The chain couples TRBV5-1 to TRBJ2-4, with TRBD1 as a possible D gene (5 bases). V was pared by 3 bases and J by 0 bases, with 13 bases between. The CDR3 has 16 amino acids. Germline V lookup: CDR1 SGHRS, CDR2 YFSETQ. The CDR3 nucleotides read TGCGCCAGCAGCTCTGACAGAATGTTAGCCAAAAACATTCAGTACTTC. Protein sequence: CASSSDRMLAKNIQYF.

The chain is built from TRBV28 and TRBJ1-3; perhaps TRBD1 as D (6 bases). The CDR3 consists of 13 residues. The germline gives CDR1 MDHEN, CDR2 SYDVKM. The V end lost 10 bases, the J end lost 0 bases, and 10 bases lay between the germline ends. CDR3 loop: CATRDISGNTIYF. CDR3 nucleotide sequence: TGTGCCACCCGGGACATCTCTGGAAACACCATATATTTT.

CDR3 nucleotide sequence: TGTGCCAGCAGTGCACAGGGAAACTCAGCTAACTATGGCTACACCTTC. Translating gives CASSAQGNSANYGYTF. The chain recombines TRBV6-1 with TRBJ1-2, with D possibly TRBD1 on 6 matching bases. The CDR3 is 16 amino acids. Germline CDR1 MNHNS, CDR2 SASEGT. The V gene lost 4 bases and the J gene lost 0 bases, with 15 bases spanning the gap.

The CDR3 here is CASSSQGLGQPQHF. Written as DNA, the CDR3 is TGTGCCAGCAGTTCCCAGGGGCTGGGACAGCCCCAGCATTTT. V gene TRBV27 combines with J gene TRBJ1-5; perhaps TRBD1 as D (6 bases). This CDR3 has 14 residues. Trimming took 4 bases from V and 7 from J, leaving 14 bases between them. Germline V gene sequence: CDR1 MNHEY, CDR2 SMNVEV (reference sequence).

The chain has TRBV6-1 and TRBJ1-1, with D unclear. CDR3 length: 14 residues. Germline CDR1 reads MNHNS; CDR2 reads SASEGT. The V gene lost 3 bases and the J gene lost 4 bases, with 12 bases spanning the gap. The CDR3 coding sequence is TGTGCCAGCAGTGAGCGGGTGGTGGCCACTGAAGCTTTCTTT. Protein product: CASSERVVATEAFF.

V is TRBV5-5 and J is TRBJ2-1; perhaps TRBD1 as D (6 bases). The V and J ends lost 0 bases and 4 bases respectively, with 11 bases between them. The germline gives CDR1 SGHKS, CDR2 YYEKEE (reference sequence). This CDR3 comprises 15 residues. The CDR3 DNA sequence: TGTGCCAGCAGCTTGGACAGGGTTCGGTACAATGAGCAGTTCTTC. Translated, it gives CASSLDRVRYNEQFF. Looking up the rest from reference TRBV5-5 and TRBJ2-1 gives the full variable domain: DAGVTQSPTHLIKTRGQQVTLRCSPISGHKSVSWYQQVLGQGPQFIFQYYEKEERGRGNFPDRFSARQFPNYSSELNVNALLLGDSALYLCASSLDRVRYNEQFFGPGTRLTVL.

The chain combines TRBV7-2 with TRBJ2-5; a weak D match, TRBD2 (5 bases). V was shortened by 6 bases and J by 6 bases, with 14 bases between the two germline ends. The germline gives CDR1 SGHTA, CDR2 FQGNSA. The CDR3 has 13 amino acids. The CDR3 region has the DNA TGTGCCAGCAGTTCCGGGTCCGGGAAGACCCAGTACTTC. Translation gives CASSSGSGKTQYF.

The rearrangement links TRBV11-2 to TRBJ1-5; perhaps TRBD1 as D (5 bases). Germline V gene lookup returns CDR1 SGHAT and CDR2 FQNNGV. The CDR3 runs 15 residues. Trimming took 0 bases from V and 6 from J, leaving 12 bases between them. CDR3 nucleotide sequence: TGTGCCAGCAGCTTAGATCTGCGGGGGGGTCAGCCCCAGCATTTT. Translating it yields CASSLDLRGGQPQHF.

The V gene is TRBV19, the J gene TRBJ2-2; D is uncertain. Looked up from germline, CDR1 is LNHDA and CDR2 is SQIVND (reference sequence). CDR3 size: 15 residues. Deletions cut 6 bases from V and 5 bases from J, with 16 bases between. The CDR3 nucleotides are TGTGCCAGTAGCTCGAGGAGAGGCGCGACCGGGGAGCTGTTTTTT. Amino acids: CASSSRRGATGELFF. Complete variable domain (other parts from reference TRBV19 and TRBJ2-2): DGGITQSPKYLFRKEGQNVTLSCEQNLNHDAMYWYRQDPGQGLRLIYYSQIVNDFQKGDIAEGYSVSREKKESFPLTVTSAQKNPTAFYLCASSSRRGATGELFFGEGSRLTVL.

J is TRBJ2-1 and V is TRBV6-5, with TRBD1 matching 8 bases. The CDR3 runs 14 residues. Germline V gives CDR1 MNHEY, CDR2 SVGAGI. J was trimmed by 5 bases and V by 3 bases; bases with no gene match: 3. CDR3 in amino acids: CASSYRGQDNEQFF. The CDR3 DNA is TGTGCCAGCAGTTATAGGGGACAGGACAATGAGCAGTTCTTC.

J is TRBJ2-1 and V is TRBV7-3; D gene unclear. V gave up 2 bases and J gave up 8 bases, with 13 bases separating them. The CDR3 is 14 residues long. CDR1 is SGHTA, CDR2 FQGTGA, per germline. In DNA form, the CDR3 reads TGTGCCAGCAGCTTATCCCCGTGGAGCGATGAGCAGTTCTTC. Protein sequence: CASSLSPWSDEQFF.

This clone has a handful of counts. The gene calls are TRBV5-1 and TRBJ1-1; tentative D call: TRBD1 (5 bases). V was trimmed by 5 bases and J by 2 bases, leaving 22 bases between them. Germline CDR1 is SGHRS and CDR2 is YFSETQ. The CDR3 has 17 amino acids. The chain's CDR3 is CASSSLLTATINTEAFF. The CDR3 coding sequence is TGCGCCAGCAGTTCCCTACTGACAGCCACAATAAACACTGAAGCTTTCTTT.